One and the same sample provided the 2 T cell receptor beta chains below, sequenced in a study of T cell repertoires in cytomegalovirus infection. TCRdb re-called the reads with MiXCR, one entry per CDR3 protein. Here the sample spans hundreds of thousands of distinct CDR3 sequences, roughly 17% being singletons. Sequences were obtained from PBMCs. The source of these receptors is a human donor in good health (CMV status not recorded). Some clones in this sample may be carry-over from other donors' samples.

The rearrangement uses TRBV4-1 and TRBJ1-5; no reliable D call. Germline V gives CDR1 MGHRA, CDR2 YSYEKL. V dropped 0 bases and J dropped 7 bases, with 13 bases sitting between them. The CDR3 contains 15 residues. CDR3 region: CASSQEWGFEQPQHF. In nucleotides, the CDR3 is TGCGCCAGCAGCCAAGAGTGGGGTTTCGAGCAGCCCCAGCATTTT.

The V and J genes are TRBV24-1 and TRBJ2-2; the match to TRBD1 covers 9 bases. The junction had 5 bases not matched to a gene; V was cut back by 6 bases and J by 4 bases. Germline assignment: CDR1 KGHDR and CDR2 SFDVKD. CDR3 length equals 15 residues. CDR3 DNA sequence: TGTGCCACCAGTAGAGGACAGGGGACCACCGGGGAGCTGTTTTTT. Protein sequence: CATSRGQGTTGELFF.